Each of the 21 T cell receptor beta chains below was sequenced from the same sample in a study of breast tumors, draining lymph nodes, adjacent tissues (dated by TCRdb to between 2015 and 2016). Lymph node samples came from the axillary draining lymph nodes of breast cancer patients. Libraries were built with multiplex PCR. Sequenced using an Illumina HiSeq 2000. Clones were called with MiXCR by TCRdb after fastp trimmed the public reads at Q25, and only in-frame beta chains were retained. Every entry covers one CDR3 protein and lists the most common genes and DNA from its rows. The sample data list around 130,000 distinct CDR3 sequences, and about 33% of these were observed just once. The ten biggest clones cover less than 2.5% of the sample. The sequenced sample was axillary lymph node tissue. These receptors were obtained from a female donor with breast cancer. Some clones in this sample may be carry-over from other donors' samples.

This clonotype was seen more than once but under ten times. The chain carries TRBV20-1 and TRBJ2-5; 9 bases match TRBD2. Germline CDR1 reads DFQATT; CDR2 reads SNEGSKA (reference sequence). The V gene end was trimmed by 1 base and the J gene end by 9 bases; junction bases not matched to a gene: 3. The CDR3 contains 12 residues. Here the CDR3 reads CSARALAGSQYF. The CDR3 region has the DNA TGCAGTGCTAGAGCCCTAGCGGGGTCCCAGTACTTC.

The rearrangement joins TRBV10-1 to TRBJ2-7; D is possibly TRBD1 (5 bases). The CDR3 covers 12 residues. The germline CDR1 and CDR2 sequences are WNHNN and SYGVQD (reference sequence). Deletions cut 3 bases from V and 6 bases from J, with 9 bases between. Written as DNA, the CDR3 is TGCGCCAGCAGTGACCCAGGGTCCGAGCAGTACGTC. It specifies CASSDPGSEQYV.

In this sample, this clonotype turned up many times. At one of its ends the junction is not consistent with the germline gene, which may arise from a read error. The chain carries TRBV6-5 and TRBJ1-2; TRBD1 agrees at 10 bases. CDR1 is MNHEY, CDR2 SVGAGI, per germline. There are 16 residues in the CDR3. CDR3 sequence: CASSHSGTGAAYGYTF. CDR3 in DNA: TGTGCCAGCAGTCACTCCGGGACAGGGGCGGCCTATGGCTACACCTTC.

The rearrangement uses TRBV7-2 and TRBJ1-1, with D maybe TRBD1 (5 bases). V was cut by 6 bases and J by 11 bases, with 19 bases left in between. The CDR3 loop spans 13 amino acids. CDR1 is SGHTA and CDR2 is FQGNSA in the germline V gene. The CDR3 sequence: CASSSARARTAFF. CDR3 sequence (DNA): TGTGCCAGCAGTTCGGCCAGGGCGCGAACGGCTTTCTTT.

The chain employs TRBV29-1 and TRBJ2-1, with D tentatively TRBD2 (5 bases). Deletions cut 8 bases from V and 5 bases from J, with 13 bases between. CDR3 size: 12 residues. Germline V lookup: CDR1 SQVTM, CDR2 ANQGSEA. The CDR3 is CSPWLEDNEQFF. The CDR3 DNA is TGCAGCCCCTGGTTGGAGGACAATGAGCAGTTCTTC.

This clonotype was observed a handful of times. This chain joins TRBV12-3 or TRBV12-4 and TRBJ2-2, with no clear D. Trimming took 3 bases from V and 3 from J, leaving 8 bases between them. CDR3 length equals 14 residues. CDR3 coding DNA: TGTGCCAGCAGTTTCCGTGCGGACACCGGGGAGCTGTTTTTT. It translates to CASSFRADTGELFF.

This clonotype has more than one count but fewer than ten. CDR3 loop: CASSLVPDNTEAFF. CDR3 bases: TGTGCCAGCAGCTTAGTTCCGGATAACACTGAAGCTTTCTTT. The chain employs TRBV7-2 and TRBJ1-1, with unresolved D. This CDR3 has 14 residues. Germline-derived CDR1 and CDR2 are SGHTA and FQGNSA. Trimming took 1 base from V and 2 from J, leaving 8 bases between them. The full variable domain, completed using reference TRBV7-2 and TRBJ1-1, is GAGVSQSPSNKVTEKGKDVELRCDPISGHTALYWYRQSLGQGLEFLIYFQGNSAPDKSGLPSDRFSAERTGGSVSTLTIQRTQQEDSAVYLCASSLVPDNTEAFFGQGTRLTVV.

The gene calls are TRBV20-1 and TRBJ2-5; D might be TRBD1 (6 bases). Trimming removed 3 bases at V and 5 bases at J, with 16 bases between. There are 14 residues in the CDR3. The germline V gene has CDR1 DFQATT and CDR2 SNEGSKA (reference sequence). The CDR3 here is CSARYRTDNETQYF. The CDR3 DNA sequence: TGCAGTGCTAGGTACCGGACAGACAATGAGACCCAGTACTTC.

This clonotype was counted many times. The chain employs TRBV11-2 and TRBJ2-1, with TRBD2 identical over 12 bases. Looked up from germline, CDR1 is SGHAT and CDR2 is FQNNGV. CDR3 length equals 17 residues. Germline trimming cut 4 bases from V and 8 bases from J; bases unmatched to any gene: 12. As DNA, the CDR3 is TGTGCCAGCAGCTACCTACGCTCTAGCGGGGGGGCTTATGAGCAGTTCTTC. Translation gives CASSYLRSSGGAYEQFF.

Comment on this clonotype: This clone may be a read error of a much larger clone one base away. This chain links TRBV15 with TRBJ1-1; D is unclear. CDR1 is LNHNV and CDR2 is YYDKDF in the germline V gene (reference sequence). The CDR3 covers 14 residues. V lost 6 bases and J lost 4, with 15 bases in between. The chain's CDR3 is CATSWSRTGTEAFF. The CDR3 coding sequence is TGTGCCACCAGTTGGAGCCGGACGGGCACTGAAGCTTTCTTT.

The genes are TRBV6-1 and TRBJ1-5, with D hard to call. Trimming left V 6 bases short and J 0 bases short, with 18 bases between. The germline V gene has CDR1 MNHNS and CDR2 SASEGT. CDR3 size: 17 residues. The CDR3 region is CASSVVGRAHSNQPQHF. The CDR3 DNA is TGTGCCAGCAGCGTCGTTGGGAGGGCTCATAGCAATCAGCCCCAGCATTTT.

This clonotype was counted only a few times. A much larger clone lies a single base off, so this may be a read error. The rearrangement joins TRBV6-6 to TRBJ2-3; TRBD2 aligns across 8 bases. The germline V gene encodes CDR1 MNHNY and CDR2 SVGAGI (reference sequence). This CDR3 has 15 amino acids. V shed 4 bases, J shed 4 bases, and the junction held 7 bases outside the gene matches. As DNA, the CDR3 is TGTGCCAGCAGTTGCTGGCGGGGGGCCCCAGATACGCAGTATTTT. Translated: CASSCWRGAPDTQYF.

This clonotype was counted many times. CDR3 DNA sequence: TGTGCCATCAGTGAGTCCCTATGGGGCAGTCAGCCCCAGCATTTT. Amino acid sequence: CAISESLWGSQPQHF. The chain is built from TRBV10-3 and TRBJ1-5, with a possible D match to TRBD1 (5 bases). CDR3 length: 15 residues. V lost 0 bases, J lost 6 bases, and 12 bases lay in between. Germline values: CDR1 ENHRY, CDR2 SYGVKD.

Many counts were recorded for this clonotype. This sequence joins TRBV6-2 or TRBV6-3 and TRBJ2-3; D might be TRBD1 (8 bases). The germline V gene encodes CDR1 MNHEY and CDR2 SVGEGT. V was trimmed by 6 bases and J by 5 bases, leaving 15 bases between them. The CDR3 spans 14 residues. The CDR3 region is CASSPTGEGDTQYF. CDR3 nucleotide sequence: TGTGCCAGCAGCCCGACAGGGGAGGGAGATACGCAGTATTTT.

This clonotype has a count of ten or more. V and J are TRBV18 and TRBJ1-2; D is unclear. This CDR3 region has 13 residues. V was shortened by 4 bases and J by 2 bases, with 8 bases between the two germline ends. Looked up from germline, CDR1 is KGHSH and CDR2 is LQKENI. CDR3: CASSLGDNYGYTF. The CDR3, as DNA: TGTGCCAGCTCACTCGGAGACAACTATGGCTACACCTTC.

This clonotype was counted many times. The chain joins TRBV9 to TRBJ1-2; D uncertain. The CDR3 is made up of 14 amino acids. The ends were cut back, 0 bases at V and 1 base at J, with 7 bases in the middle. Germline loops: CDR1 SGDLS, CDR2 YYNGEE. The CDR3 DNA reads as TGTGCCAGCAGCGTAGGAGCAAATAACTATGGCTACACCTTC. As protein: CASSVGANNYGYTF.

Note on this clonotype: A much more abundant neighbour one base away suggests this may be a read error. J is TRBJ2-6 and V is TRBV20-1; D possibly corresponds to TRBD2 (7 bases). Germline CDR1 DFQATT, CDR2 SNEGSKA (reference sequence). The CDR3 has 13 amino acids. CDR3 residues: CSASGGLTNALTF. CDR3 sequence (DNA): TGCAGTGCTAGCGGGGGGCTTACCAACGCCCTGACTTTC.

The chain employs TRBV27 and TRBJ2-4; D remains ambiguous. The CDR3 covers 15 residues. Looked up from germline, CDR1 is MNHEY and CDR2 is SMNVEV (reference sequence). V gave up 7 bases and J gave up 2 bases, with 15 bases separating them. The CDR3: CASTGLEGTKNIQYF. The CDR3 region has the DNA TGTGCCAGCACCGGTTTGGAAGGGACCAAAAACATTCAGTACTTC.

To note about this clonotype: With a much larger clone just one base away, this may be a read error. The V call is TRBV20-1, the J call TRBJ2-5, with 11 bases fitting TRBD2. The CDR3 spans 14 residues. Germline CDR1 is DFQATT and CDR2 is SNEGSKA (reference sequence). The CDR3, as DNA: TGCAGTGCGCCAATACTAGCGGGGGTAGAGACCCGGTACTTC. Translation gives CSAPILAGVETRYF.

Remarks on this clonotype: This may be a read error, as it is one base from a much larger clone. CDR3 residues: CASSPTGNVGSPLHF. The CDR3 DNA is TGTGCCAGCAGCCCTACAGGGAATGTTGGTTCACCCCTCCACTTT. The chain links TRBV6-6 to TRBJ1-6, with a weak D call TRBD1 (6 bases). The CDR3 has 15 residues. V lost 6 bases and J 9 bases, leaving 18 bases between the germline ends. Germline V CDR1 and CDR2: MNHNY, SVGAGI (reference sequence).

This clonotype was counted at least ten times. The V and J genes are TRBV7-8 and TRBJ2-5; a possible D gene is TRBD1 (5 bases). Trimming took off 2 bases at V and 6 bases at J, with 19 bases between the two ends. CDR1 is SGHVS and CDR2 is FQNEAQ in the germline V gene. This CDR3 is built from 16 residues. The CDR3 nucleotides are TGTGCCAGCAGCTTAACAGGATCCTTGGGGCTGAAGACCCAGTACTTC. This encodes CASSLTGSLGLKTQYF.